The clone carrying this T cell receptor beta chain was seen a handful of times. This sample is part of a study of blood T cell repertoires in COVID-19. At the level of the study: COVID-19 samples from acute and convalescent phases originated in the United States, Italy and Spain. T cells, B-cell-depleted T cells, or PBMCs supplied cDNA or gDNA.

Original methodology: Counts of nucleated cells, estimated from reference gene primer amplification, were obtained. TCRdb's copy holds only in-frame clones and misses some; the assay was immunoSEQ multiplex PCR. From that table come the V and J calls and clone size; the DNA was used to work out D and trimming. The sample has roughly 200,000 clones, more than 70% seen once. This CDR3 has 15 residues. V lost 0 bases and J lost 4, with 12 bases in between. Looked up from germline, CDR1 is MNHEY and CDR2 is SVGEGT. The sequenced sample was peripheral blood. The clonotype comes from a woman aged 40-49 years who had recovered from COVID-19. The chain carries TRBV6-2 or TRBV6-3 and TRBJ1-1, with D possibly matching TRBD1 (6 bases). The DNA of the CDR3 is TGTGCCAGCAGTTACTCGCCTAGGGGGAGCACTGAAGCTTTCTTT. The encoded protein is CASSYSPRGSTEAFF.